This T cell receptor (beta chain) was identified during a study of CD8 T cells in ankylosing spondylitis. The study's findings and limits: Clones linked with disease were CD8+ and fairly uncommon in the peripheral blood. Matched ankylosing spondylitis synovial fluid reportedly showed significant enrichment of disease-linked clones. Ankylosing spondylitis blood seemed to carry a telltale TCR beta motif made of about 8 highly homologous variants.

Germline lookup yields CDR1 SGDLS and CDR2 YYNGEE. Unmatched junction bases numbered 4, after V lost 0 bases and J lost 0 bases. The CDR3 runs to 16 residues. In regard to this clonotype: The target antigen is unknown.

Quantitative 5'-RACE with molecular barcodes produced the TCR beta libraries. TCRdb passed the 5' RACE reads through MiXCR, listing each CDR3 protein once. The sample carries approximately 440,000 distinct CDR3 sequences, approximately 17% recorded once. The specimen sequenced was blood, either unsorted or a sorted T cell fraction (not recorded which). The sequence was obtained from a male donor with ankylosing spondylitis. The chain recombines TRBV9 with TRBJ1-1; TRBD1 matches at 8 bases. The CDR3 sequence: CASSVAAGGLNTEAFF. For the CDR3, the DNA is TGTGCCAGCAGCGTAGCGGCAGGGGGCTTGAACACTGAAGCTTTCTTT.